This T cell receptor (beta chain) was sequenced for a study of blood T cell repertoires in COVID-19. Study context: There were acute and convalescent COVID-19 samples, and they came from the United States, Italy and Spain. From T cells, B-cell-depleted T cells, or PBMCs came the material, which was cDNA or gDNA.

Authors' processing steps: Amplified reference gene primers provided the basis for estimating nucleated cell counts. Assay: immunoSEQ multiplex PCR; the TCRdb copy retains only in-frame clones and omits some. Clonal size and the V and J genes are those of that table, whereas D and trimming came from the DNA. The top ten clones hold over 5% of a sample with around 150,000 clones, less than 85% of them seen once. The CDR3 is 14 amino acids. Trimming cost V 0 bases and J 11 bases, with 19 bases left between them. Germline V gene data show CDR1 as GTSNPN and CDR2 as SVGIG (reference sequence). The J gene is TRBJ1-1, the V gene TRBV30; D is possibly TRBD1 (6 bases). This TCR derives from a human donor in a cohort sampled during active COVID-19. The source material was peripheral blood. This CDR3 reads CAWSVPPTGPGAFF. CDR3 bases: TGTGCCTGGAGTGTACCTCCGACAGGCCCCGGGGCTTTCTTT.